This T cell receptor (beta chain) was documented in a study of cytomegalovirus exposure and HLA in healthy donors. With 60 Vbeta and 13 Jbeta primers, the PCR was carried out. Some clones are missing from TCRdb's copy, which holds only in-frame ones; the method was immunoSEQ multiplex PCR. The data show around 140,000 clones, approximately 60% seen once. The CDR3 spans 14 residues. Germline V gene data show CDR1 as SEHNR and CDR2 as FQNEAQ (reference sequence). The V and J ends lost 2 bases and 0 bases respectively, with 6 bases between them. A word on this clone: What it binds is not known.

General study points: When presence/absence was analysed, sequencing depth was taken to be roughly uniform across donors.

This receptor was identified in a woman aged 40 to 50 in good health and CMV-seronegative. Material: PBMCs. The chain has TRBV7-9 and TRBJ2-3; D gene unclear. This CDR3 reads CASSLMTSTDTQYF. As DNA, the CDR3 is TGTGCCAGCAGCTTAATGACTAGCACAGATACGCAGTATTTT.